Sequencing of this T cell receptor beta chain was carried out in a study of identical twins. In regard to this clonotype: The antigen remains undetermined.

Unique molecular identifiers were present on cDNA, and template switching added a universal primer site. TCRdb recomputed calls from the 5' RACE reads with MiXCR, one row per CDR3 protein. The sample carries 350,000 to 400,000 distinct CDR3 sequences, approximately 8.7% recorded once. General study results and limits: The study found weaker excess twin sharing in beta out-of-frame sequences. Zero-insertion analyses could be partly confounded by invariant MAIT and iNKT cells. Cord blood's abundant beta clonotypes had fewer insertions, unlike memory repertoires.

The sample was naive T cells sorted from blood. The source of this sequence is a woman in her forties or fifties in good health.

In DNA form, the CDR3 reads TGCGCCAGCAGCTTGGGTAACGGGGCCGAGCAGTACGTC. It encodes CASSLGNGAEQYV. V usage is TRBV5-1 and J usage is TRBJ2-7; perhaps D is TRBD1 or TRBD2 (5 bases each). Germline lookup yields CDR1 SGHRS and CDR2 YFSETQ. V was trimmed by 0 bases and J by 6 bases, leaving 10 bases between them. The CDR3 totals 13 residues.